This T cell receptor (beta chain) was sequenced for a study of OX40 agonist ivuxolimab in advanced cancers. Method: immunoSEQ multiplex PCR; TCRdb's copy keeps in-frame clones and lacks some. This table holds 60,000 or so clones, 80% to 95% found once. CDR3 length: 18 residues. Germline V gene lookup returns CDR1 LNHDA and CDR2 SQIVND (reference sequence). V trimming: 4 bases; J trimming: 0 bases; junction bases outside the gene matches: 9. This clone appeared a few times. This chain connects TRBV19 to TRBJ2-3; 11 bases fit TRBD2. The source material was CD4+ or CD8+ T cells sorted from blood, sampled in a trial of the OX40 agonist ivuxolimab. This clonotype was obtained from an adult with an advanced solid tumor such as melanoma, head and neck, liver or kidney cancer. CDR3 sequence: CASSTGPTSGVSTDTQYF. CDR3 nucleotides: TGTGCCAGTAGTACAGGCCCGACTAGCGGGGTTAGCACAGATACGCAGTATTTT.